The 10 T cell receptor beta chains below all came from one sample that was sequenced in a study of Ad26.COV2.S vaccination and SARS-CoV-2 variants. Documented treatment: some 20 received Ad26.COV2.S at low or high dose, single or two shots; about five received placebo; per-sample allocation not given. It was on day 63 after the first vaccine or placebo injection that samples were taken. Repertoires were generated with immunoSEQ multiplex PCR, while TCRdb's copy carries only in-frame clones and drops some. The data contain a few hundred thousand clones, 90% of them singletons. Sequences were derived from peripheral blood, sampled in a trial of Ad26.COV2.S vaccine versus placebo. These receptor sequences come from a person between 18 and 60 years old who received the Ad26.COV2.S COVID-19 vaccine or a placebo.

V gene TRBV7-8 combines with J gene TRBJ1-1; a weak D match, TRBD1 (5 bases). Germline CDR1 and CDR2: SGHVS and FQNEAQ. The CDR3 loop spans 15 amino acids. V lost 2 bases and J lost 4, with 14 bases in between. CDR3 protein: CASSLLGGSFTEAFF. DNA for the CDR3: TGTGCCAGCAGCTTATTGGGGGGGTCGTTCACTGAAGCTTTCTTT.

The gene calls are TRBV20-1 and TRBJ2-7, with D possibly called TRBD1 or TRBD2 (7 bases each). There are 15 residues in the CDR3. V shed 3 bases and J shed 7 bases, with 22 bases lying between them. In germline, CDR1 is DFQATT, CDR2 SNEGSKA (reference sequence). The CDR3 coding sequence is TGCAGTGCTAGTTACCGACAGGGAGGGTTGAGGGAGCAGTACTTC. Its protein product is CSASYRQGGLREQYF.

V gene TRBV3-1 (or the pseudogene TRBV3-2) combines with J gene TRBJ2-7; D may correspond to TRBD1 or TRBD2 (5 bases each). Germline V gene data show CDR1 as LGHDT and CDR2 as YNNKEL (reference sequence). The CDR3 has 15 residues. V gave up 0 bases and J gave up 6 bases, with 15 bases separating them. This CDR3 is CASSQDWNGAAEQYF. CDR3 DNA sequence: TGTGCCAGCAGCCAAGATTGGAACGGGGCGGCCGAGCAGTACTTC.

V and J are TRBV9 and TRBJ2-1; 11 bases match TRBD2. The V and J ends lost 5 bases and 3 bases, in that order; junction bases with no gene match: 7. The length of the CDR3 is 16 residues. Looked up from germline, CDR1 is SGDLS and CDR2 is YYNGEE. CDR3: CASSGRLAGGYNEQFF. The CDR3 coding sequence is TGTGCCAGCAGTGGAAGGCTAGCGGGAGGCTACAATGAGCAGTTCTTC.

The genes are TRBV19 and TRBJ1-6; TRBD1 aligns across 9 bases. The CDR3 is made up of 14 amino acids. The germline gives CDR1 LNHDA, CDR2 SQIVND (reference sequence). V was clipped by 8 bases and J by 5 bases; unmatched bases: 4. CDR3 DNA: TGTGCCAGTGGGACAGGGTGGCATAATTCACCCCTCCACTTT. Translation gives CASGTGWHNSPLHF.

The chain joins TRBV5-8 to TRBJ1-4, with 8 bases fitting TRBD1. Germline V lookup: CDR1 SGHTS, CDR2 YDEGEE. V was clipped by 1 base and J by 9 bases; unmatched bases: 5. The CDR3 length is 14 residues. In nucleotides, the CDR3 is TGTGCCAGCAGCTTGATGACAGGGGTGCAAAAACTGTTTTTT. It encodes CASSLMTGVQKLFF.

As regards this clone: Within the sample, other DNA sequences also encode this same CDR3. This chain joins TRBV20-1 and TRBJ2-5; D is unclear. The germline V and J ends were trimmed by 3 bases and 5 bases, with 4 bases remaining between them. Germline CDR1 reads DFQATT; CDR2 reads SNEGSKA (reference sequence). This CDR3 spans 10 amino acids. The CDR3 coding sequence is TGCAGTGCTAGTGGGGAGACCCAGTACTTC. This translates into CSASGETQYF.

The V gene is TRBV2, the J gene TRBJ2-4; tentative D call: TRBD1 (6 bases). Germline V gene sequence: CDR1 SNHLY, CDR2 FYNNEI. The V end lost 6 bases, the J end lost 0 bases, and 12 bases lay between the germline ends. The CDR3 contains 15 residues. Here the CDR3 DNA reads TGTGCCAGCAGGGGGACATTACTAGCCAAAAACATTCAGTACTTC. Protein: CASRGTLLAKNIQYF.

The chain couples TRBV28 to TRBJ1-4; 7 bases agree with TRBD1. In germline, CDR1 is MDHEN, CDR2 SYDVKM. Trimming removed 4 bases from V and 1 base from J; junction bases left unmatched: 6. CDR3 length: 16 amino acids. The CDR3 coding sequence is TGTGCCAGCAGTTACGGGACAGACTTAACTAATGAAAAACTGTTTTTT. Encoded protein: CASSYGTDLTNEKLFF.

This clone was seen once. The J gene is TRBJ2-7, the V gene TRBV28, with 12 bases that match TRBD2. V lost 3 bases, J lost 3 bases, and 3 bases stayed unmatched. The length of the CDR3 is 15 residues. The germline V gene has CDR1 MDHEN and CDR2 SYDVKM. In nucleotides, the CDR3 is TGTGCCAGCAGTTTGACTAGCGGGAGCCTCTACGAGCAGTACTTC. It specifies CASSLTSGSLYEQYF.